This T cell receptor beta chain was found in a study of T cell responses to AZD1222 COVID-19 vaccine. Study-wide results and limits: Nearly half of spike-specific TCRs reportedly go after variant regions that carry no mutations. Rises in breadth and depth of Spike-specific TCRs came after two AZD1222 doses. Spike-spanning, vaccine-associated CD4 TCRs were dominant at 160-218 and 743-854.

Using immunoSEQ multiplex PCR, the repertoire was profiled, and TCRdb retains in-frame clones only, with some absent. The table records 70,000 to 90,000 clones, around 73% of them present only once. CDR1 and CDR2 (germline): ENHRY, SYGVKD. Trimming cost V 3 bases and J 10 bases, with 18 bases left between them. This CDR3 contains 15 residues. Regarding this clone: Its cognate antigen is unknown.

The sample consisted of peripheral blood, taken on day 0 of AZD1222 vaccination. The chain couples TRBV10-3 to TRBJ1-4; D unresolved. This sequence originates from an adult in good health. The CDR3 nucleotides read TGTGCCATCAGTGATGAAAAGTCACCGGCCGGAAAACTGTTTTTT. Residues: CAISDEKSPAGKLFF.